This T cell receptor (beta chain) emerged from a study of shared clonotypes between healthy human individuals. Sequencing used immunoSEQ multiplex PCR; TCRdb keeps in-frame clones, though not all of them. In the table there are about 600,000 clones, 97% of which are singletons. The receptor's source is a woman aged 30 to 39 in good health. What was sequenced was naive CD4+ T cells sorted from blood. The subset here: CD45RA+ positively selected.

The CDR3 is CASSFQPQTNYGYTF. DNA of the CDR3: TGTGCCAGCAGTTTCCAACCCCAGACTAACTATGGCTACACCTTC. The chain carries TRBV6-6 and TRBJ1-2; D is unclear. Germline CDR1 reads MNHNY; CDR2 reads SVGAGI (reference sequence). This CDR3 region has 15 residues. V was clipped by 4 bases and J by 0 bases, with 12 bases between them.